Listed here is a single TCR beta chain. Antigen unknown. The data were obtained in a study of cytotoxic CD8 clonotypes in ibrutinib-treated CLL. On the study more broadly: Among the patients, about a dozen presented as relapsed/refractory and about 16 as treatment-naive; 17 to 18 showed unmutated IGHV. Samples had a mean of roughly 260,000 productive templates and more than 85,000 productive rearrangements. General study results and limits: Starting clonality was above that of age-matched healthy donors and tracked circulating CD8+ T-cell counts.

Sequenced by immunoSEQ multiplex PCR; TCRdb stores in-frame clones only, minus some. The repertoire includes approximately 280,000 clones, more than 70% of them detected once, and 5.6% sits in the top ten. The receptor's source is a human donor with chronic lymphocytic leukemia. The sample in question was PBMCs, obtained at disease progression, from a patient treated with ibrutinib.

The CDR3 loop reads CASSLRASRDTQYF. Here the CDR3 DNA reads TGTGCCAGCAGTTTACGGGCCTCTCGGGATACGCAGTATTTT. The chain couples TRBV28 to TRBJ2-3; D ambiguous. The CDR3 is 14 residues long. V was trimmed by 2 bases and J by 6 bases, leaving 12 bases between them. Germline V gene lookup returns CDR1 MDHEN and CDR2 SYDVKM.